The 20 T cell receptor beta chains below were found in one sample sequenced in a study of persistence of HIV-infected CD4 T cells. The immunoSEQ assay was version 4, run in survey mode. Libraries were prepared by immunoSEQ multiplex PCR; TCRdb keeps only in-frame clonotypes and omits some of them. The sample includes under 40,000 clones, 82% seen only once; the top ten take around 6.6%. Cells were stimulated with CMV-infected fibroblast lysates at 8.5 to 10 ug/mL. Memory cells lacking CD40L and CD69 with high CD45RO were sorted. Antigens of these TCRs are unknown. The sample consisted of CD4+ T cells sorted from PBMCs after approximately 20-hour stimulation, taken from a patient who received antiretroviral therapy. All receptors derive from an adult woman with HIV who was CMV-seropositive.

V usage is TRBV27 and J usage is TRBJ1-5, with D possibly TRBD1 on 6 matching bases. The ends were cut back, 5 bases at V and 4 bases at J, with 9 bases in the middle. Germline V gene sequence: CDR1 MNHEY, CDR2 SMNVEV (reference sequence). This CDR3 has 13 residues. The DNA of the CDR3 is TGTGCCAGCAGTAAACAGGGAAATCAGCCCCAGCATTTT. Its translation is CASSKQGNQPQHF.

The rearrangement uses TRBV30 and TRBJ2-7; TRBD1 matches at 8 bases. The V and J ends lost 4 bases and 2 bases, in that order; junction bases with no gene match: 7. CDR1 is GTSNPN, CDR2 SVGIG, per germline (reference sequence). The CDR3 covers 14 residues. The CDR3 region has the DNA TGTGCCTGGAACCAGGACAGGGTGCCCTACGAGCAGTACTTC. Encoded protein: CAWNQDRVPYEQYF.

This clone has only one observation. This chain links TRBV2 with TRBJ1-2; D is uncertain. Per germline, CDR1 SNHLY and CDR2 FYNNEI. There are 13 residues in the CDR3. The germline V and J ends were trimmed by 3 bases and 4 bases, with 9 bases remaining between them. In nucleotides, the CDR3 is TGTGCCAGCAGTGATGAGGGCGGCTATGGCTACACCTTC. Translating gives CASSDEGGYGYTF. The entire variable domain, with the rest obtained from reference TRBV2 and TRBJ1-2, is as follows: EPEVTQTPSHQVTQMGQEVILRCVPISNHLYFYWYRQILGQKVEFLVSFYNNEISEKSEIFDDQFSVERPDGSNFTLKIRSTKLEDSAMYFCASSDEGGYGYTFGSGTRLTVV.

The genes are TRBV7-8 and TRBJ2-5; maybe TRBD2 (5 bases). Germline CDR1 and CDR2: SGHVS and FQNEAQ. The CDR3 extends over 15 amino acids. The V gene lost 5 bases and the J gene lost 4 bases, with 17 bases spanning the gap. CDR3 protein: CASSPSEGRRETQYF. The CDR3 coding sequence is TGTGCCAGCAGCCCCTCAGAGGGTCGGAGAGAGACCCAGTACTTC.

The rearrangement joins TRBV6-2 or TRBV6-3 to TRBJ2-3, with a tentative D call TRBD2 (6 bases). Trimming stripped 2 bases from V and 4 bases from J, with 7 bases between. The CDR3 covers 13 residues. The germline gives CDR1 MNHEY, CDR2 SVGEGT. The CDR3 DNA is TGTGCCAGCAGTTACGGGGGGTCAGATACGCAGTATTTT. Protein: CASSYGGSDTQYF.

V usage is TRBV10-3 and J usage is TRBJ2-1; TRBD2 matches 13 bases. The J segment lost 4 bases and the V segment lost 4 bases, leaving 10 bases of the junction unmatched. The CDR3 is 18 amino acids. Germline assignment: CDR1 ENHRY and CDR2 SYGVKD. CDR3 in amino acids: CAISAQTSGGTRYNEQFF. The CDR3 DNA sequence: TGTGCCATCAGTGCCCAGACTAGCGGGGGGACCAGATACAATGAGCAGTTCTTC.

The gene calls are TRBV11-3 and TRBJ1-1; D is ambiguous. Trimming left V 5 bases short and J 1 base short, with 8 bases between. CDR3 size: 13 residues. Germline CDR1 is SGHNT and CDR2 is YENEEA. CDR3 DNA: TGTGCCAGCAGCATTCTCGGGAACACTGAAGCTTTCTTT. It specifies CASSILGNTEAFF.

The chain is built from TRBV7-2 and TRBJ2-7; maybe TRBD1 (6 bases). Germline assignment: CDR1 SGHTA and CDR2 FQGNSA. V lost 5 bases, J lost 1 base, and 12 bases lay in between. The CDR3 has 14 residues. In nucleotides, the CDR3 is TGTGCCAGCAGCCCAAGACAGGTATCCTACGAGCAGTACTTC. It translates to CASSPRQVSYEQYF.

The CDR3 region has the DNA TGCGCCAGCAGCCAAAATCACAAGGAGGAGCAGTACTTC. This sequence encodes CASSQNHKEEQYF. The V gene is TRBV4-1, the J gene TRBJ2-7; D call uncertain. This CDR3 is built from 13 residues. The germline CDR1 and CDR2 sequences are MGHRA and YSYEKL. V gave up 2 bases and J gave up 7 bases, with 12 bases separating them.

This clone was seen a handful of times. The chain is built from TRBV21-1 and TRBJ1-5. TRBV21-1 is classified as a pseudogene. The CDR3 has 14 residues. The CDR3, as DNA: TGTGCCAGCAGCAAATTTTGCAGCAATCAGCCCCAGCATTTT. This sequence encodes CASSKFCSNQPQHF.

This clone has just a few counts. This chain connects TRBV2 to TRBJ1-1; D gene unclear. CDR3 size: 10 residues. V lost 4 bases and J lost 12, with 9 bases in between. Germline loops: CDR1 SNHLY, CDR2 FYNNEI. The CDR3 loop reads CASSVRETFF. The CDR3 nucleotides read TGTGCCAGCAGTGTACGCGAGACTTTCTTT.

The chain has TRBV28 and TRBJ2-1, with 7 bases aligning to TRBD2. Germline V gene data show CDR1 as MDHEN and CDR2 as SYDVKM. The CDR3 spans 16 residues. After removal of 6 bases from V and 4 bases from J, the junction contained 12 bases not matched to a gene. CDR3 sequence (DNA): TGTGCCAGCAGATCTCTCCCGGGACTATTTTACAATGAGCAGTTCTTC. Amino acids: CASRSLPGLFYNEQFF.

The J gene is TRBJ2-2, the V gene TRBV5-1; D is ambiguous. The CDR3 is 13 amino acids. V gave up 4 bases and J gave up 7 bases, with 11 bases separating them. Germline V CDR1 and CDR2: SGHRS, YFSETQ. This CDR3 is CASSPGTSGELFF. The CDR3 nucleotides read TGCGCCAGCAGCCCCGGAACAAGCGGGGAGCTGTTTTTT.

In DNA form, the CDR3 reads TGTGCCAGCAGCGTAGATGCAACACCCTACGAGCAGTACTTC. It specifies CASSVDATPYEQYF. The rearrangement links TRBV9 to TRBJ2-7; D remains unclear. The germline CDR1 and CDR2 sequences are SGDLS and YYNGEE. There are 14 residues in the CDR3. The V gene lost 0 bases and the J gene lost 2 bases, with 9 bases spanning the gap.

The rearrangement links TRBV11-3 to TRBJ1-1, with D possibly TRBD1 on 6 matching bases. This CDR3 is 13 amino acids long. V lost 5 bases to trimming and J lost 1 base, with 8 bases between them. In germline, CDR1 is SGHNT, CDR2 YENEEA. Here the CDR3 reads CASSRGANTEAFF. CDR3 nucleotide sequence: TGTGCCAGCAGCCGGGGGGCGAACACTGAAGCTTTCTTT. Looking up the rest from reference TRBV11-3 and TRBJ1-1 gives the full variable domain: EAGVVQSPRYKIIEKKQPVAFWCNPISGHNTLYWYLQNLGQGPELLIRYENEEAVDDSQLPKDRFSAERLKGVDSTLKIQPAELGDSAVYLCASSRGANTEAFFGQGTRLTVV.

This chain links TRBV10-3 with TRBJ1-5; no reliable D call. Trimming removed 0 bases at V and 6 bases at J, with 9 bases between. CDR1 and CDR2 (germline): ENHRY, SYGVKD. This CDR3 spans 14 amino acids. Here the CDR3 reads CAISESAPSQPQHF. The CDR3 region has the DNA TGTGCCATCAGTGAGTCGGCCCCGAGTCAGCCCCAGCATTTT.

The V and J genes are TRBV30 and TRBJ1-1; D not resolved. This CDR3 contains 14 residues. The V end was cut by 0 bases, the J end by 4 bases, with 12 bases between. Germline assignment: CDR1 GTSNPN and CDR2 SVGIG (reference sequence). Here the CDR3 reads CAWSVSRFVTEAFF. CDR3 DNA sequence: TGTGCCTGGAGTGTATCCAGATTCGTCACTGAAGCTTTCTTT.

CDR3 loop: CASSLSGRGLSPLHF. The CDR3 DNA reads TGTGCCAGCAGCTTAAGTGGGAGGGGGCTCTCACCCCTCCACTTT. The chain uses TRBV7-3 and TRBJ1-6; TRBD1 matches 7 bases. The CDR3 length is 15 residues. Trimming at V came to 1 base and at J to 10 bases, leaving 7 bases not matched to a gene. CDR1 and CDR2 (germline): SGHTA, FQGTGA.

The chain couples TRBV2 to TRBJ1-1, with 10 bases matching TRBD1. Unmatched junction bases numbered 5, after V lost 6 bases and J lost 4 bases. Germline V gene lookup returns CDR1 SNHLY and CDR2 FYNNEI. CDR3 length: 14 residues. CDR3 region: CASSPGQGTTEAFF. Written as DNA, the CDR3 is TGTGCCAGCAGCCCGGGACAGGGGACCACTGAAGCTTTCTTT.

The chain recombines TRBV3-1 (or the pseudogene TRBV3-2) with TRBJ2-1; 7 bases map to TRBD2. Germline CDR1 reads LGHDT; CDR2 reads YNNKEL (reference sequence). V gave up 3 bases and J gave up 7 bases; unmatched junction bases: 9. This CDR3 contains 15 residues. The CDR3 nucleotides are TGTGCCAGCAGCCAGACAGTGACTAGCCGAAATGAGCAGTTCTTC. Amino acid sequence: CASSQTVTSRNEQFF.